The source of this T cell receptor beta chain is a study of graft-versus-host responses after intestinal transplantation. Across the whole study: As for transplant type, recipients had multivisceral, liver-intestinal, or isolated intestinal grafts. Following induction with anti-thymocyte globulin, all recipients were given tacrolimus and steroids for about three years.

The CDR3 extends over 18 amino acids. The germline CDR1 and CDR2 sequences are SGDLS and YYNGEE. V gave up 1 base and J gave up 9 bases; unmatched junction bases: 17. Method: immunoSEQ multiplex PCR; TCRdb's copy keeps in-frame clones and lacks some. This table has about 38,000 clones, around 86% appearing once. This clone showed up just a few times. Its matching antigen is unknown. Study conclusions and caveats: Individuals carrying graft-donor T cell macrochimerism showed high graft-versus-host to host-versus-graft clonal ratios in allografts. Early post-transplant HvG declines tracked with peak circulating GvH clone levels.

This material consisted of PBMCs, taken about 1,000 days after transplant. This chain uses TRBV9 with TRBJ2-1; 9 bases align to TRBD2. This TCR derives from a human patient who received an intestinal transplant, so some T cells may come from the graft donor. The CDR3 sequence: CASSVTFGGGRAGSEQFF. CDR3 nucleotides: TGTGCCAGCAGCGTAACGTTCGGTGGCGGGAGGGCCGGTAGTGAGCAGTTCTTC. Filled out from reference TRBV9 and TRBJ2-1, the complete variable domain reads DSGVTQTPKHLITATGQRVTLRCSPRSGDLSVYWYQQSLDQGLQFLIQYYNGEERAKGNILERFSAQQFPDLHSELNLSSLELGDSALYFCASSVTFGGGRAGSEQFFGPGTRLTVL.